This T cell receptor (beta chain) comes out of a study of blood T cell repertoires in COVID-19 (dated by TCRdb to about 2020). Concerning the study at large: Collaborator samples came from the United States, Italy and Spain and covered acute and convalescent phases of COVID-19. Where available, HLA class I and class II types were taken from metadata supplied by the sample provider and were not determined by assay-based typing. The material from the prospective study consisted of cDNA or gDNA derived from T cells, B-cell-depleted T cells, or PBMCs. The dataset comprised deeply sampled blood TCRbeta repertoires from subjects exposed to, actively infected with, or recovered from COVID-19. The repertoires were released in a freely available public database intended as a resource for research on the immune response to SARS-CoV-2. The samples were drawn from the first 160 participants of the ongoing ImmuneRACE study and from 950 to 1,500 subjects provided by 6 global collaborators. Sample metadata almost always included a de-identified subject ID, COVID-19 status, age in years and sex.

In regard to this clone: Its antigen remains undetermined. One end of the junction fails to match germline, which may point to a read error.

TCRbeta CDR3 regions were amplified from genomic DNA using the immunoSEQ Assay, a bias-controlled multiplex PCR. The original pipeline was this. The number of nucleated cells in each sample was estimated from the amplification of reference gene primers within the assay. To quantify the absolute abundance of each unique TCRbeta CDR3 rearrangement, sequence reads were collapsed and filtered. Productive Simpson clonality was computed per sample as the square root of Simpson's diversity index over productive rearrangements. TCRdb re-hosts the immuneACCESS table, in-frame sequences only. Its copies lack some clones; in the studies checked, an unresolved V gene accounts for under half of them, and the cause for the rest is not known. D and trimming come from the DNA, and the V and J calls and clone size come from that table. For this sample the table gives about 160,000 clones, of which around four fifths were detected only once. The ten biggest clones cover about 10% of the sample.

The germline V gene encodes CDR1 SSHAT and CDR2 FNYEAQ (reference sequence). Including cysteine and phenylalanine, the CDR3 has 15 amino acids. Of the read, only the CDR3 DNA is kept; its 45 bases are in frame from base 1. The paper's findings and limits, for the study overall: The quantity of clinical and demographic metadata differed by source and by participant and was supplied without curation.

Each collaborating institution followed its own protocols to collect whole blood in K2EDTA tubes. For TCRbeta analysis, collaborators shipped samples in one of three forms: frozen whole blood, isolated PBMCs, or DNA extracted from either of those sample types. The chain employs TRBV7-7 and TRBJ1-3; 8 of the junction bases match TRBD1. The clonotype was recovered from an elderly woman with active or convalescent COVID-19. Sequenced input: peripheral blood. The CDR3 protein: CASSPGTGRGNTIYF. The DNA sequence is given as TGTGCTAGCAGCCCCGGGACAGGCCGAGGAAACACCATATATTTT.